The source of this TCR beta chain is a study of blood T cell repertoires in COVID-19. Study-wide background: The United States, Italy and Spain supplied acute and convalescent COVID-19 samples.

Germline assignment: CDR1 SNHLY and CDR2 FYNNEI. The CDR3 runs 13 residues. Authors' processing steps: From reference gene primer amplification, estimates of nucleated cell counts were derived. Clones were read by immunoSEQ multiplex PCR, and TCRdb kept only the in-frame ones, dropping some. V, J and clone size reflect that table, while D and trimming were determined from the DNA. The sample carries about 100,000 clones, more than 85% recorded once. The table lists this clone with a count of one. Mismatch with germline at one junction end may stem from a read error. Sequencing was performed on peripheral blood. This chain connects TRBV2 to TRBJ2-3, with D unclear. This receptor was identified in a man aged 55 to 70 with acute or convalescent COVID-19. CDR3 DNA: TGTGCCAGCAGTGACACCTCCACAGATACGCAGTTTTTT. This translates into CASSDTSTDTQFF.